One T cell receptor (beta chain) is described in this entry. This clonotype showed up just a few times. This receptor's antigen is unknown. The sample holds no much larger clone one base away, and base qualities are not on file. The germline V and J ends show losses of 7 bases and 8 bases respectively, and no gene match explains 11 bases of the junction. The CDR3 measures 15 amino acids from cysteine to phenylalanine. Only the CDR3 portion is preserved as DNA: 45 bases, with reading frame beginning at the first base. Looking up the germline V gene yields CDR1 MNHEY and CDR2 SVGEGT. This specimen comes from a study of identical twins (dated by TCRdb to 2015 to 2016). A note on the overall study: To test whether fetal clonotypes persist, the study used deep sequencing on TCR alpha and beta repertoires from monozygotic twins, unrelated adults of various ages, and cord blood. Replicate twin experiments were performed at different times using different library preparation protocols to rule out contamination.

All donors were healthy Caucasians. Using Miltenyi CD45RO+ enrichment and human naive T-cell isolation kits, memory (CD45RO+) and naive T cells were isolated from PBMC. Broad study findings and their caveats: Because the same donors could not be followed over many years, the conclusions depended on cross-sectional statistical analysis. Abundant cord blood beta clonotypes carried fewer insertions; young adult naive repertoires showed a weaker similar trend, while memory repertoires showed none. Compared with coincidental sharing between unrelated individuals, an excess of low generation-probability sequences was observed among out-of-frame TCR alpha sequences shared between twins. The excess sharing between twins in beta out-of-frame sequences was weaker because fewer shared sequences reduced the signal-to-noise ratio. Zero-insertion analyses could be partly confounded by invariant T cells such as MAIT and iNKT, although diverse VJ usage argued against such confounding for most clonotypes. In monozygotic twins, out-of-frame TCR alpha sharing was systematically underestimated by recombination models, although the models agreed with sharing between unrelated individuals.

Library preparation employed 5' RACE. The listed sequencing device is Illumina HiSeq 2000. A universal primer binding site was introduced by template switching, and a unique molecular identifier was present in the final cDNA, enabling accurate counting of TCR cDNA molecules. Specific primers in the conserved constant-segment region were used to synthesize first-strand cDNA for TCR alpha and beta chains. Each cDNA library was double barcoded, with a SMART-Mk sample barcode plus Illumina barcodes, to control for contamination. TruSeq adapter sequences and Illumina sample barcodes were added in two successive PCR steps. TCR alpha and beta cDNA libraries were sequenced on the Illumina HiSeq platform with custom primers. The paper's data handling went like this. MiGEC was used to process raw reads and extract unique molecular identifiers, and MiXCR was used to find CDR3 positions. Recombination models were inferred per individual with the repgenHMM and IGoR tools using an EM algorithm. Shared clonotypes were analyzed with the tcR package in R, and sharing was normalized by the product of cloneset sizes. To study raw recombination free of thymic and clonal selection effects, out-of-frame nonproductive sequences were analyzed. The public reads were reprocessed in TCRdb via fastp at Q25 and MiXCR, keeping in-frame beta chains. A single entry per CDR3 protein holds the most common genes and DNA from its merged rows. The V and J calls here are based on TCRdb, not the publication. This sample is represented by around 220,000 distinct CDR3 sequences; over 13% of them were singletons. The ten largest account for 8.8% of the sample.

This sequence originates from a woman aged 18-29 years in good health. The sequenced sample consisted of memory (CD45RO+) T cells sorted from blood. Read against the paper, the sample's cell subset or site label means: CD45RO+ enriched T cells. This chain joins TRBV6-2 or TRBV6-3 to TRBJ2-1; 10 bases in between match TRBD2. The sequenced DNA: TGTGCCAGCACCCCCCCTAGCGGGAGTCTGGATGAGCAGTTCTTC. It codes for CASTPPSGSLDEQFF.